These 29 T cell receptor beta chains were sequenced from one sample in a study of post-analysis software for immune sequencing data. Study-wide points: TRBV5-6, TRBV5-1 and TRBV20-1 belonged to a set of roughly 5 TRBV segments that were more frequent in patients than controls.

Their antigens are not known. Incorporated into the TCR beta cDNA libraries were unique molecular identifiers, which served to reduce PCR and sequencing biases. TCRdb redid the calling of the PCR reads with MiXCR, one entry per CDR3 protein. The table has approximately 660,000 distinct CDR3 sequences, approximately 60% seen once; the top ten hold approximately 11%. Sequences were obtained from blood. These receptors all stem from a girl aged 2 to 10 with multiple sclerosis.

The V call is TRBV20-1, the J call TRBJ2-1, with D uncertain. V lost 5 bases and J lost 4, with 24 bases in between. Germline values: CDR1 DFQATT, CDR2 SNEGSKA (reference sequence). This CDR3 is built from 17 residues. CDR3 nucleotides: TGCAGTGCTCGTTCCAACCTCGGTGGTGTCGGGTACAATGAGCAGTTCTTC. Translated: CSARSNLGGVGYNEQFF.

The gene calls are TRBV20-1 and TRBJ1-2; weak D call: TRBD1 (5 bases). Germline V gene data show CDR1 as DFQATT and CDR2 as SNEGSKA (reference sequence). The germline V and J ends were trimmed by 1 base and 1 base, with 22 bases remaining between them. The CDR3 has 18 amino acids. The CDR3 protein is CSARVRGEATTFNYGYTF. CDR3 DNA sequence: TGCAGTGCTAGAGTACGAGGGGAAGCTACTACGTTTAACTATGGCTACACCTTC.

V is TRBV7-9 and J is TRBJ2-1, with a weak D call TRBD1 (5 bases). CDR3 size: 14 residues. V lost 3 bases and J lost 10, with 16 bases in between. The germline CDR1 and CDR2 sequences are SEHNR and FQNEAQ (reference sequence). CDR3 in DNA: TGTGCCAGCAGCTTGGCCGCCAGGGTCGGGGAGCAGTTCTTC. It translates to CASSLAARVGEQFF.

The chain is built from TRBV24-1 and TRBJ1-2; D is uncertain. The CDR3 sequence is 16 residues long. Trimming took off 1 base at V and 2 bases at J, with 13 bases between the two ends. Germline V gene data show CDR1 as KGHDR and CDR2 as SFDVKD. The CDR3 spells CATSDFVPGSNYGYTF. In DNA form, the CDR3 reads TGTGCCACCAGTGATTTCGTGCCCGGCTCGAACTATGGCTACACCTTC.

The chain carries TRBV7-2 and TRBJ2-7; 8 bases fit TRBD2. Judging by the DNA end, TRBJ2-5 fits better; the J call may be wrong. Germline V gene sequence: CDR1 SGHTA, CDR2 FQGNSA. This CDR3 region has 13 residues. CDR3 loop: CASRVAGSETQYF. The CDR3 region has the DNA TGTGCCAGCAGGGTAGCGGGGAGTGAGACCCAGTACTTC.

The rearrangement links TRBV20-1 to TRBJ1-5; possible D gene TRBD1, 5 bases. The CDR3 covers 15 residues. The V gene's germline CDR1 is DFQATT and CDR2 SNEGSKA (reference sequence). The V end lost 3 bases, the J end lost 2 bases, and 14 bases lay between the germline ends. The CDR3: CSARDDSFGNQPQHF. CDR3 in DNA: TGCAGTGCTAGGGATGACAGTTTTGGCAATCAGCCCCAGCATTTT.

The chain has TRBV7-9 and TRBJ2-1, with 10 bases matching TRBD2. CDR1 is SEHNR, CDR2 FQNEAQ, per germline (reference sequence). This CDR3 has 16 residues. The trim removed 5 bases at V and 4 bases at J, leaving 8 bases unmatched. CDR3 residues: CASSLRAGLAYNEQFF. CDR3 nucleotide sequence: TGTGCCAGCAGCCTCCGGGCGGGACTAGCGTACAATGAGCAGTTCTTC.

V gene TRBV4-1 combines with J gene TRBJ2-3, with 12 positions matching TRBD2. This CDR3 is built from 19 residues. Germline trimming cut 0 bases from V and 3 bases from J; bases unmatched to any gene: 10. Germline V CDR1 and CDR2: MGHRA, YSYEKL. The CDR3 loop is CASSQDGLAGGPGTDTQYF. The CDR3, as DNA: TGCGCCAGCAGCCAAGATGGGCTAGCGGGGGGGCCCGGTACAGATACGCAGTATTTT.

The CDR3 nucleotides are TGTGCCATCAGTGAAAGGAGGGACACCTACGAGCAGTACTTC. Translation gives CAISERRDTYEQYF. This chain links TRBV10-3 with TRBJ2-7; either TRBD1 or TRBD2 may supply D (6 bases each). Germline CDR1 and CDR2: ENHRY and SYGVKD. Trimming took 3 bases from V and 2 from J, leaving 11 bases between them. This CDR3 region has 14 residues.

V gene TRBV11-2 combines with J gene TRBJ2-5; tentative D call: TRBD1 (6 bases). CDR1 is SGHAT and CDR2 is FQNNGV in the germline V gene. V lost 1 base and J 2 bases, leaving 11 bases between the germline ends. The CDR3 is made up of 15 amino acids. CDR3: CASSLAGTPQETQYF. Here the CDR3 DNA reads TGTGCCAGCAGCTTAGCCGGGACACCACAAGAGACCCAGTACTTC.

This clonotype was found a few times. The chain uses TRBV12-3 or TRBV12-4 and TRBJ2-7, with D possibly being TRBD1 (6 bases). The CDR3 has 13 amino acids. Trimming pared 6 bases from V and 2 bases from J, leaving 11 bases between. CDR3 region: CASRAQGPYEQYF. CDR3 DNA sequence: TGTGCCAGCAGAGCACAGGGTCCCTACGAGCAGTACTTC.

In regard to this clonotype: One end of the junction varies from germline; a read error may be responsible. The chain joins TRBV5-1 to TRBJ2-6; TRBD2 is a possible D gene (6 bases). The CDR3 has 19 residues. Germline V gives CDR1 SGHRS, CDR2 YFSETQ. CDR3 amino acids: CASSFLRSGLRSGANVLNF. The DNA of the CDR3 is TGCGCCAGCAGCTTCTTACGTTCGGGACTCCGCTCTGGGGCCAACGTCCTGAATTTC.

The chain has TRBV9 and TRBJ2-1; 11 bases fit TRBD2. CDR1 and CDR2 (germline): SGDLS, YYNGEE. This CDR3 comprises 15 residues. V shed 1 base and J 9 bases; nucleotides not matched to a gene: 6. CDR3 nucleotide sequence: TGTGCCAGCAGCGTATTAGCGGGGGGGCTTTTTGAGCAGTTCTTC. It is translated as CASSVLAGGLFEQFF.

CDR3 nucleotides: TGCGCCAGCAGTGAGTCCAGGACAGGGAGTGTTGGGCAGTACTTC. It is translated as CASSESRTGSVGQYF. This sequence joins TRBV10-1 and TRBJ2-7, with TRBD1 identical over 8 bases. After removal of 0 bases from V and 9 bases from J, the junction contained 10 bases not matched to a gene. Germline V gene lookup returns CDR1 WNHNN and CDR2 SYGVQD (reference sequence). The CDR3 has 15 residues.

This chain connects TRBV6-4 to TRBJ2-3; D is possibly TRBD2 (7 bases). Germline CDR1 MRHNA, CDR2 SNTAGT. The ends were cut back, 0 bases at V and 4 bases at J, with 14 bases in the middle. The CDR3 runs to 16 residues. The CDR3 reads CASSDSPEGGADTQYF. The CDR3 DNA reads TGTGCCAGCAGTGACTCCCCGGAAGGGGGGGCAGATACGCAGTATTTT.

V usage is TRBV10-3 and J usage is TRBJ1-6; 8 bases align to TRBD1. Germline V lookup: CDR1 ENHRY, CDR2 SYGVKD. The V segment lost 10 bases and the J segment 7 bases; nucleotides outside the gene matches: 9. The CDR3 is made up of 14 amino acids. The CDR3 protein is CATLLDRENSPLHF. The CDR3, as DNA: TGTGCCACCCTACTGGACAGGGAGAATTCACCCCTCCACTTT.

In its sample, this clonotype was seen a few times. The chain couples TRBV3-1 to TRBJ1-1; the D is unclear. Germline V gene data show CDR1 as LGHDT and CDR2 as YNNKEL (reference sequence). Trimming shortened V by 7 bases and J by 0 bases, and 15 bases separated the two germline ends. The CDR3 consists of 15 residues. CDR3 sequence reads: CASTQEGLMNTEAFF. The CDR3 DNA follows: TGTGCCAGCACCCAGGAGGGCCTAATGAACACTGAAGCTTTCTTT.

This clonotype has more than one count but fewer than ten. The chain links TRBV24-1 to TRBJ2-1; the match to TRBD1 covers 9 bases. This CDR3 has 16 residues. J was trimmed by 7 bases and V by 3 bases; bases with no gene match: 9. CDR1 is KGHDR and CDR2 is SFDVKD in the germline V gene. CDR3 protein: CATSDAGTGLRNEQFF. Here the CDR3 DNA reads TGTGCCACCAGTGATGCCGGGACAGGGCTAAGGAATGAGCAGTTCTTC.

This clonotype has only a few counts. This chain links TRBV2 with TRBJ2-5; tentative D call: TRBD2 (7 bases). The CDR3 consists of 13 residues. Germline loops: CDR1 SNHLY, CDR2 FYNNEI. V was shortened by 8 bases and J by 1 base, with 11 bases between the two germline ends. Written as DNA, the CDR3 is TGTGCCAGCGGCGGGGGCGGCCAAGAGACCCAGTACTTC. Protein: CASGGGGQETQYF.

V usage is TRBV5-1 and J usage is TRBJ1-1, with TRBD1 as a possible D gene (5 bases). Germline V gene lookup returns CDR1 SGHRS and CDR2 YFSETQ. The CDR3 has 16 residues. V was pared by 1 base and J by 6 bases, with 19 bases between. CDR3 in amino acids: CASSLSIRGGDAEAFF. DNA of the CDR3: TGCGCCAGCAGCTTGTCTATACGGGGGGGTGACGCTGAAGCTTTCTTT.

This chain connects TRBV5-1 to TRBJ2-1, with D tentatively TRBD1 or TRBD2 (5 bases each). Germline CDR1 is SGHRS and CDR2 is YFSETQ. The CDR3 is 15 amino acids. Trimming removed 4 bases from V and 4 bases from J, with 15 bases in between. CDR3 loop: CASSGWDRGYNEQFF. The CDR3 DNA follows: TGCGCCAGCAGCGGATGGGACCGAGGATACAATGAGCAGTTCTTC.

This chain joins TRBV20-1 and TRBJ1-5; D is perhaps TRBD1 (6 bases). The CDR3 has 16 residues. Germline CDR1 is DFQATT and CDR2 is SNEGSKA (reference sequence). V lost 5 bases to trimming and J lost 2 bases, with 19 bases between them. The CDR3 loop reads CSAPTPRGRGNQPQHF. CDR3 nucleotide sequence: TGCAGTGCTCCCACCCCCAGGGGCAGAGGCAATCAGCCCCAGCATTTT.

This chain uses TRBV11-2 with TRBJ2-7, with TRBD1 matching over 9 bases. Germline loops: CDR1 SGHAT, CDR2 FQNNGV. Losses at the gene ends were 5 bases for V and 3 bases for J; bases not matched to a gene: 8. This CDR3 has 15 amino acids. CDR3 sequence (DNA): TGTGCCAGCAGCGAAACAGGGGGCGGGGGCTACGAGCAGTACTTC. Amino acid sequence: CASSETGGGGYEQYF.

Here the CDR3 reads CASSSSSGSRADTQYF. DNA for the CDR3: TGCGCCAGCAGCTCCTCTAGCGGGAGTAGGGCAGATACGCAGTATTTT. This rearrangement joins TRBV5-1 to TRBJ2-3; 10 bases agree with TRBD2. J was trimmed by 4 bases and V by 3 bases; bases with no gene match: 8. There are 16 residues in the CDR3. Germline assignment: CDR1 SGHRS and CDR2 YFSETQ.

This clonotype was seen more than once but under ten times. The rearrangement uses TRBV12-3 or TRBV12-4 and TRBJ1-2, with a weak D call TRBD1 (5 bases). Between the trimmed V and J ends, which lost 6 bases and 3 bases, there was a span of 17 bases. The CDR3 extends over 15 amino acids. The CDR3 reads CASSYHAGPHYGYTF. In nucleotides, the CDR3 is TGTGCCAGCAGCTATCACGCGGGACCTCACTATGGCTACACCTTC.

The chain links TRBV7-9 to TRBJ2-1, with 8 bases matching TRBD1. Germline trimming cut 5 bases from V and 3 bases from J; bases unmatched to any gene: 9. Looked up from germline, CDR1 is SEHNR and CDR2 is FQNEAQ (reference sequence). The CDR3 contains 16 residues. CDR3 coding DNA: TGTGCCAGCAGCGCAGACAGGGGCCCTAGCTACAATGAGCAGTTCTTC. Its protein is CASSADRGPSYNEQFF.

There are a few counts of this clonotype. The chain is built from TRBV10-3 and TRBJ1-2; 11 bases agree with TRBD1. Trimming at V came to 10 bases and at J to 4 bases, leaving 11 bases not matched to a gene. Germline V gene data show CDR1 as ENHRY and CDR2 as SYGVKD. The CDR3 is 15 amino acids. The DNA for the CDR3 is TGTGCCAACCACGCCGGGACAGGGGGGTCCTATGGCTACACCTTC. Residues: CANHAGTGGSYGYTF.

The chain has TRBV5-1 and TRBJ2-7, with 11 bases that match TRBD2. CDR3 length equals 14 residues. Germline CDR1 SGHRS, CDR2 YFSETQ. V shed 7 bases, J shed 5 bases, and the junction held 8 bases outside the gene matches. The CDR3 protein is CASRPGLAVHEQYF. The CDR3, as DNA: TGCGCCAGCCGTCCGGGACTAGCGGTCCACGAGCAGTACTTC.

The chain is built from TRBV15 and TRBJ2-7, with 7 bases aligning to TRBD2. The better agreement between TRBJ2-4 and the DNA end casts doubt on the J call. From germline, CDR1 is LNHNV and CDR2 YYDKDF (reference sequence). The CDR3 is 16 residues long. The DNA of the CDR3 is TGTGCCACCAGCAGAGATAGCGGGTTCGACAAAAACATTCAGTACTTC. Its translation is CATSRDSGFDKNIQYF.